Sequencing of this TCR beta chain was carried out in a study of T cell clones after liver transplantation. About the study: A pre-transplant mixed lymphocyte reaction with TCRbeta sequencing defined graft-donor-reactive clones followed in post-transplant blood. Draws occurred before transplant, before withdrawal, and after complete or failed withdrawal. Tolerant meant at least one year fully off immunosuppression without liver enzymes above twice normal.

CD3+CD4+ and CD3+CD8+ cells were FACS-sorted from thawed unstimulated PBMCs. Produced via immunoSEQ multiplex PCR; TCRdb's table is partial and in-frame only. The sample contains 7,000 to 8,000 clones, roughly 80% of which appear only once. The V end lost 4 bases, the J end lost 4 bases, and 17 bases lay between the germline ends. This CDR3 spans 16 amino acids. Germline V gene data show CDR1 as SGHVS and CDR2 as FNYEAQ. This clone is a singleton in its sample. Sequenced material: CD8+ T cells from blood, taken before liver transplant. This chain connects TRBV7-6 to TRBJ1-3; weak D call: TRBD1 (6 bases). The TCR was taken from a human donor who received a liver transplant. CDR3 nucleotides: TGTGCCAGCAGCTCCAGTTACCAGGGGCGAGGAAACACCATATATTTT. Its protein is CASSSSYQGRGNTIYF. The full variable domain, completed using reference TRBV7-6 and TRBJ1-3, is GAGVSQSPRYKVTKRGQDVALRCDPISGHVSLYWYRQALGQGPEFLTYFNYEAQQDKSGLPNDRFSAERPEGSISTLTIQRTEQRDSAMYRCASSSSYQGRGNTIYFGEGSWLTVV.